One sample yielded the 27 T cell receptor beta chains listed below, sequenced in a study of control samples from healthy donors and cancer patients (dated by TCRdb to the early 2020s). Receptors were amplified or captured by the immunoSEQ multiplex PCR assay. Held by TCRdb, this immuneACCESS table contains in-frame sequences only and omits some clones. Under half of the omission traces to an unresolved V gene where checked; the cause of the rest is unknown. This sample lists 65,000 to 90,000 clones; 87% were detected once. The ten most abundant clones make up roughly 20% of the sample. Sequenced sample: blood. The receptors here all came from a man in his fifties in good health.

V is TRBV5-6 and J is TRBJ2-1; 9 positions agree with TRBD1. Germline assignment: CDR1 SGHDT and CDR2 YYEEEE. J gave up 5 bases and V 4 bases, and 4 bases lay outside the gene matches. The CDR3 length is 14 residues. The DNA for the CDR3 is TGTGCCAGCAGCATGGGGACAGGGCACAATGAGCAGTTCTTC. This sequence encodes CASSMGTGHNEQFF.

V usage is TRBV6-6 and J usage is TRBJ2-7; 7 bases align to TRBD2. This CDR3 has 15 amino acids. J was trimmed by 2 bases and V by 2 bases; bases with no gene match: 6. CDR1 is MNHNY, CDR2 SVGAGI, per germline (reference sequence). CDR3 sequence reads: CASSYPWGGTYEQYF. The DNA for the CDR3 is TGTGCCAGCAGTTACCCGTGGGGGGGAACCTACGAGCAGTACTTC.

The chain joins TRBV6-5 to TRBJ1-2; D not certain. V was clipped by 0 bases and J by 6 bases, with 11 bases between them. The CDR3 totals 14 residues. Germline V gene data show CDR1 as MNHEY and CDR2 as SVGAGI. This chain's CDR3 is CASSYSSGRDGYTF. CDR3 DNA: TGTGCCAGCAGTTACTCATCGGGTCGAGATGGCTACACCTTC.

This rearrangement joins TRBV6-1 to TRBJ1-1, with D unresolved. Germline CDR1 reads MNHNS; CDR2 reads SASEGT. CDR3 size: 15 residues. V lost 1 base and J 0 bases, leaving 9 bases between the germline ends. CDR3 DNA sequence: TGTGCCAGCAGTGAAGTTTGGTTCGTGAACACTGAAGCTTTCTTT. Protein sequence: CASSEVWFVNTEAFF.

This chain links TRBV24-1 with TRBJ2-1; weak D call: TRBD2 (6 bases). Looked up from germline, CDR1 is KGHDR and CDR2 is SFDVKD. CDR3 length equals 17 residues. V was shortened by 0 bases and J by 0 bases, with 11 bases between the two germline ends. Written as DNA, the CDR3 is TGTGCCACCAGTGATTTGGGGGGGTCGCTCTCCTACAATGAGCAGTTCTTC. Translating gives CATSDLGGSLSYNEQFF.

To note about this clone: Its ends do not fully match the called genes, so a read error is possible. The rearrangement links TRBV24-1 to TRBJ1-2, with D perhaps matching TRBD1 (5 bases). Germline CDR1 is KGHDR and CDR2 is SFDVKD. The CDR3 is 14 amino acids. The CDR3 reads CATSDWGSNYGYTF. The CDR3, as DNA: TGTGCCACAAGTGATTGGGGCAGCAACTATGGCTACACCTTC.

The chain recombines TRBV6-5 with TRBJ2-5; D gene ambiguous. Trimming removed 5 bases from V and 0 bases from J, with 10 bases in between. This CDR3 spans 14 amino acids. Germline CDR1 is MNHEY and CDR2 is SVGAGI. The CDR3 protein is CASSRTFHQETQYF. CDR3 nucleotides: TGTGCCAGCAGTCGAACATTCCACCAAGAGACCCAGTACTTC.

The genes are TRBV7-2 and TRBJ2-7; TRBD2 aligns across 13 bases. V lost 1 base to trimming and J lost 7 bases; unmatched junction nucleotides: 10. The germline V gene has CDR1 SGHTA and CDR2 FQGNSA. The CDR3 is 17 residues long. The CDR3 DNA is TGTGCCAGCAGCTTAGAAGATGGACTAGCGGGAGAGTATGAGCAGTACTTC. This translates into CASSLEDGLAGEYEQYF.

The chain uses TRBV24-1 and TRBJ2-1; D perhaps matches TRBD2 (5 bases). V dropped 3 bases and J dropped 2 bases, with 13 bases sitting between them. Per the germline V gene, CDR1 is KGHDR and CDR2 is SFDVKD. This CDR3 spans 16 amino acids. CDR3 protein: CATSDGWERPYNEQFF. CDR3 sequence (DNA): TGTGCCACCAGTGATGGGTGGGAGAGGCCCTACAATGAGCAGTTCTTC.

This clone was detected once. The chain carries TRBV6-5 and TRBJ1-1; 7 bases are shared with TRBD1. The J segment lost 3 bases and the V segment lost 5 bases, leaving 9 bases of the junction unmatched. The germline CDR1 and CDR2 sequences are MNHEY and SVGAGI. The CDR3 extends over 15 amino acids. CDR3 loop: CASSPADRADTEAFF. The CDR3 region has the DNA TGTGCCAGCAGTCCCGCTGACAGGGCGGACACTGAAGCTTTCTTT.

The chain employs TRBV2 and TRBJ2-3, with D possibly being TRBD2 (6 bases). The CDR3 length is 14 residues. The V end was cut by 8 bases, the J end by 1 base, with 13 bases between. CDR1 and CDR2 (germline): SNHLY, FYNNEI. CDR3 nucleotide sequence: TGTGCCAGCCGACACGGGGGACGCACAGATACGCAGTATTTT. Its protein product is CASRHGGRTDTQYF.

This clone was counted a few times. The chain uses TRBV4-1 and TRBJ1-2; the D is unclear. V dropped 1 base and J dropped 4 bases, with 13 bases sitting between them. The germline V gene has CDR1 MGHRA and CDR2 YSYEKL. The CDR3 consists of 15 residues. In DNA, the CDR3 is TGCGCCAGCAGCCAAGGAGCTCAGGAAATCTATGGCTACACCTTC. It specifies CASSQGAQEIYGYTF.

This clone came up once. The gene calls are TRBV6-5 and TRBJ1-2; a possible D gene is TRBD1 (5 bases). The CDR3 is 13 residues long. Trimming removed 4 bases from V and 8 bases from J, with 14 bases in between. The V gene's germline CDR1 is MNHEY and CDR2 SVGAGI. CDR3 region: CASSSQGVSGYTF. The CDR3, as DNA: TGTGCCAGCAGTTCTCAGGGAGTAAGCGGCTACACCTTC.

This sequence joins TRBV30 and TRBJ1-5; D gene unclear. The CDR3 sequence is 14 residues long. Per germline, CDR1 GTSNPN and CDR2 SVGIG (reference sequence). The V and J ends lost 2 bases and 4 bases respectively, with 12 bases between them. CDR3 sequence: CAWSRGSENQPQHF. The CDR3 coding sequence is TGTGCCTGGAGTCGTGGGAGCGAGAATCAGCCCCAGCATTTT. Full variable domain (outside the CDR3, taken from reference TRBV30 and TRBJ1-5): SQTIHQWPATLVQPVGSPLSLECTVEGTSNPNLYWYRQAAGRGLQLLFYSVGIGQISSEVPQNLSASRPQDRQFILSSKKLLLSDSGFYLCAWSRGSENQPQHFGDGTRLSIL.

This clone showed up just a few times. The chain carries TRBV7-6 and TRBJ1-3, with D maybe TRBD1 (6 bases). This CDR3 spans 15 amino acids. The germline V gene has CDR1 SGHVS and CDR2 FNYEAQ. The V gene lost 6 bases and the J gene lost 1 base, with 13 bases spanning the gap. The CDR3 DNA is TGTGCCAGCAGGGACAGTCAGGGGTCTGGAAACACCATATATTTT. This gives the protein CASRDSQGSGNTIYF.

The rearrangement joins TRBV24-1 to TRBJ2-3, with 7 positions matching TRBD1. Germline CDR1 is KGHDR and CDR2 is SFDVKD. The J segment lost 3 bases and the V segment lost 8 bases, leaving 4 bases of the junction unmatched. This CDR3 region has 13 residues. DNA for the CDR3: TGTGCCACCAAGAGGGACAGTACAGATACGCAGTATTTT. This gives the protein CATKRDSTDTQYF.

This clone was observed a single time. The CDR3 sequence: CASSDGNYGYTF. The CDR3 DNA reads as TGCGCCAGCTCGGACGGAAACTATGGCTACACCTTC. The J gene is TRBJ1-2, the V gene TRBV10-1, with D uncertain. Germline CDR1 WNHNN, CDR2 SYGVQD (reference sequence). V dropped 8 bases and J dropped 2 bases, with 9 bases sitting between them. The CDR3 loop spans 12 amino acids.

The chain carries TRBV5-4 and TRBJ1-5; no firm D call. The CDR3 length is 13 residues. Germline lookup yields CDR1 SGHNT and CDR2 YYREEE (reference sequence). Trimming cost V 0 bases and J 5 bases, with 6 bases left between them. CDR3 sequence (DNA): TGTGCCAGCAGCTTGGGCTTGTATCAGCCCCAGCATTTT. It encodes CASSLGLYQPQHF.

The genes are TRBV4-1 and TRBJ2-2; D gene unclear. Germline CDR1 and CDR2: MGHRA and YSYEKL. This CDR3 is built from 15 residues. Trimming shortened V by 0 bases and J by 7 bases, and 12 bases separated the two germline ends. CDR3 DNA: TGCGCCAGCAGCCAAGATAGTTTTAATTTCGGGGAGCTGTTTTTT. Amino acids: CASSQDSFNFGELFF.

CDR3 loop: CASSYNRGPGELFF. CDR3 nucleotide sequence: TGTGCCAGCAGTTACAACCGAGGGCCCGGGGAGCTGTTTTTT. V usage is TRBV6-5 and J usage is TRBJ2-2, with a possible D match to TRBD2 (5 bases). CDR1 MNHEY and CDR2 SVGAGI come from the germline V gene. Trimming took 2 bases from V and 6 from J, leaving 10 bases between them. CDR3 length: 14 residues.

V and J are TRBV5-1 and TRBJ2-7; possibly TRBD1 or TRBD2 for D (5 bases each). Germline CDR1 is SGHRS and CDR2 is YFSETQ. V dropped 9 bases and J dropped 1 base, with 17 bases sitting between them. CDR3 length: 14 amino acids. The CDR3 DNA sequence: TGCGCCACCCCGGGACGTAGGGTGTCCTACGAGCAGTACGTC. Translated: CATPGRRVSYEQYV.

The chain combines TRBV2 with TRBJ2-3, with 7 bases aligning to TRBD2. CDR3 length: 15 amino acids. CDR1 is SNHLY and CDR2 is FYNNEI in the germline V gene. V was clipped by 6 bases and J by 1 base; unmatched bases: 7. CDR3 in amino acids: CASRVSSGGTDTQYF. DNA of the CDR3: TGTGCCAGCAGGGTCTCTAGCGGTGGCACAGATACGCAGTATTTT.

The chain couples TRBV6-4 to TRBJ2-1, with 9 bases lining up with TRBD1. V shed 5 bases, J shed 6 bases, and the junction held 5 bases outside the gene matches. This CDR3 contains 14 residues. Germline CDR1 reads MRHNA; CDR2 reads SNTAGT. CDR3 residues: CASSPGQGGNEQFF. In DNA, the CDR3 is TGTGCCAGCAGTCCGGGACAGGGAGGCAATGAGCAGTTCTTC.

The J gene is TRBJ1-1, the V gene TRBV5-1, with 8 nucleotides matching TRBD1. The V and J ends lost 3 bases and 0 bases, in that order; junction bases with no gene match: 4. The CDR3 covers 15 residues. Germline V lookup: CDR1 SGHRS, CDR2 YFSETQ. As DNA, the CDR3 is TGCGCCAGCAGCTCGGAGACAGGGGTGAACACTGAAGCTTTCTTT. It translates to CASSSETGVNTEAFF.

The chain joins TRBV25-1 to TRBJ1-3, with a tentative D call TRBD1 (5 bases). This CDR3 region has 14 residues. V lost 3 bases, J lost 3 bases, and 9 bases lay in between. Germline lookup yields CDR1 MGHDK and CDR2 SYGVNS. The CDR3 is CASSDGGVGNTIYF. DNA of the CDR3: TGTGCCAGCAGTGATGGAGGGGTTGGAAACACCATATATTTT.

The CDR3 nucleotides are TGTGCCAGCAGTTACTCTACGGGGCCAAGCTACGAGCAGTACTTC. Amino acid sequence: CASSYSTGPSYEQYF. The rearrangement uses TRBV6-5 and TRBJ2-7; D tentatively fits TRBD1 or TRBD2 (5 bases each). This CDR3 spans 15 amino acids. Trimming left V 0 bases short and J 3 bases short, with 12 bases between. Per germline, CDR1 MNHEY and CDR2 SVGAGI.

The genes are TRBV5-6 and TRBJ2-1; no clear D. V was trimmed by 2 bases and J by 2 bases, leaving 11 bases between them. Germline V gene lookup returns CDR1 SGHDT and CDR2 YYEEEE. The CDR3 runs 15 residues. CDR3 amino acids: CASSFGKSPYNEQFF. The CDR3 bases are TGTGCCAGCAGCTTCGGAAAATCCCCCTACAATGAGCAGTTCTTC. Full variable domain (outside the CDR3, taken from reference TRBV5-6 and TRBJ2-1): DAGVTQSPTHLIKTRGQQVTLRCSPKSGHDTVSWYQQALGQGPQFIFQYYEEEERQRGNFPDRFSGHQFPNYSSELNVNALLLGDSALYLCASSFGKSPYNEQFFGPGTRLTVL.